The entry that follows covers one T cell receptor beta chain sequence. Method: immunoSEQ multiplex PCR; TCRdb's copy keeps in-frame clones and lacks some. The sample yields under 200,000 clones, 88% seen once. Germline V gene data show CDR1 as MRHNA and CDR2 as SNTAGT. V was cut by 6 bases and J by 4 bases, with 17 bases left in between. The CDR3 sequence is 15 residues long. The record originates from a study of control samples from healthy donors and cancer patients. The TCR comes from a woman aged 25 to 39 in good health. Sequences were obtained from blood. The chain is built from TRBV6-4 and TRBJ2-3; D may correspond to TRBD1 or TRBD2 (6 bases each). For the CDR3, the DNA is TGTGCCAGCAGACCCCGAGGGGGGACGGCAGATACGCAGTATTTT. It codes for CASRPRGGTADTQYF.